The 10 T cell receptor beta chains in this list originate from one sample, sequenced in a study of Ad26.COV2.S vaccination and SARS-CoV-2 variants. Treatment denoted: 15 to 20 received Ad26.COV2.S at low or high dose, single or two shots; several received placebo; per-sample allocation not given. At day 63 after the first vaccine or placebo injection, samples were drawn. Sequencing used immunoSEQ multiplex PCR; TCRdb keeps in-frame clones, though not all of them. Among about 680,000 clones, 89% were seen once, and the ten largest hold over 1.3%. The specimen was peripheral blood, collected in a trial of Ad26.COV2.S vaccine versus placebo. These receptors all come from a person aged 18-65 years who received the Ad26.COV2.S COVID-19 vaccine or a placebo.

This clone appeared a single time. This CDR3 is CSGGRADEQFF. CDR3 bases: TGCAGCGGCGGGAGGGCCGATGAGCAGTTCTTC. The rearrangement joins TRBV29-1 to TRBJ2-1; TRBD2 agrees at 9 bases. CDR1 is SQVTM and CDR2 is ANQGSEA in the germline V gene. Trimming at V came to 7 bases and at J to 8 bases, leaving 3 bases not matched to a gene. This CDR3 comprises 11 residues.

The sample holds one count of this clone. This rearrangement joins TRBV6-5 to TRBJ2-7; D might be TRBD2 (5 bases). The V end was cut by 4 bases, the J end by 3 bases, with 7 bases between. The CDR3 runs 12 residues. Looked up from germline, CDR1 is MNHEY and CDR2 is SVGAGI. The CDR3 DNA is TGTGCCAGCAGTTCAACTAGCTACGAGCAGTACTTC. As protein: CASSSTSYEQYF.

The chain has TRBV4-2 and TRBJ2-5, with 11 bases aligning to TRBD2. V dropped 1 base and J dropped 5; count of bases not matched to a gene: 3. The CDR3 covers 15 residues. Germline CDR1 is LGHNA and CDR2 is YNFKEQ. CDR3 in amino acids: CASSQALAGEETQYF. The CDR3 DNA reads TGTGCCAGCAGCCAAGCACTAGCGGGGGAGGAGACCCAGTACTTC.

V and J are TRBV19 and TRBJ1-5; D unclear. The CDR3 runs to 14 residues. The germline gives CDR1 LNHDA, CDR2 SQIVND (reference sequence). V lost 3 bases, J lost 3 bases, and 9 bases lay in between. Here the CDR3 reads CASSIPSNNQPQHF. Written as DNA, the CDR3 is TGTGCCAGTAGTATCCCCAGCAACAATCAGCCCCAGCATTTT.

The chain has TRBV4-2 and TRBJ1-5; D unresolved. From germline, CDR1 is LGHNA and CDR2 YNFKEQ. The CDR3 loop spans 17 amino acids. V dropped 0 bases and J dropped 5 bases, with 17 bases sitting between them. The CDR3, as DNA: TGTGCCAGCAGCCAAGATTGGCAGCTATTACGGCATCAGCCCCAGCATTTT. It codes for CASSQDWQLLRHQPQHF.

The chain employs TRBV3-1 (or the pseudogene TRBV3-2) and TRBJ1-4, with 8 bases matching TRBD1. The J segment lost 5 bases and the V segment lost 4 bases, leaving 3 bases of the junction unmatched. The CDR3 totals 14 residues. Germline V CDR1 and CDR2: LGHDT, YNNKEL (reference sequence). CDR3 residues: CASSRDRLNEKLFF. CDR3 bases: TGTGCCAGCAGCCGGGACAGGTTAAATGAAAAACTGTTTTTT.

The V and J genes are TRBV12-3 or TRBV12-4 and TRBJ2-7, with D possibly matching TRBD2 (5 bases). The CDR3 contains 13 residues. V was clipped by 3 bases and J by 3 bases, with 9 bases between them. The CDR3: CASSFTSGYEQYF. For the CDR3, the DNA is TGTGCCAGCAGTTTCACCAGCGGCTACGAGCAGTACTTC.

This chain joins TRBV5-4 and TRBJ2-2; possibly TRBD1 for D (6 bases). V lost 2 bases to trimming and J lost 3 bases, with 14 bases between them. CDR3 length equals 16 residues. Germline V gene data show CDR1 as SGHNT and CDR2 as YYREEE (reference sequence). The CDR3 bases are TGTGCCAGCAGCTTTGGGACACCTACCCACACCGGGGAGCTGTTTTTT. Translated, it gives CASSFGTPTHTGELFF.

The rearrangement uses TRBV7-9 and TRBJ1-1; no clear D. Germline CDR1 is SEHNR and CDR2 is FQNEAQ (reference sequence). This CDR3 comprises 11 residues. Between the trimmed V and J ends, which lost 4 bases and 8 bases, there was a span of 8 bases. The CDR3 region has the DNA TGTGCCAGCAGCTACCCGATGGAAGCTTTCTTT. It codes for CASSYPMEAFF.

This chain uses TRBV20-1 with TRBJ1-2; a weak D match, TRBD1 (6 bases). CDR1 and CDR2 from the germline V gene are DFQATT and SNEGSKA (reference sequence). The CDR3 runs 11 residues. This CDR3 reads CEVDSNYGYTF. The CDR3 DNA reads TGCGAGGTGGACAGTAACTATGGCTACACCTTC.